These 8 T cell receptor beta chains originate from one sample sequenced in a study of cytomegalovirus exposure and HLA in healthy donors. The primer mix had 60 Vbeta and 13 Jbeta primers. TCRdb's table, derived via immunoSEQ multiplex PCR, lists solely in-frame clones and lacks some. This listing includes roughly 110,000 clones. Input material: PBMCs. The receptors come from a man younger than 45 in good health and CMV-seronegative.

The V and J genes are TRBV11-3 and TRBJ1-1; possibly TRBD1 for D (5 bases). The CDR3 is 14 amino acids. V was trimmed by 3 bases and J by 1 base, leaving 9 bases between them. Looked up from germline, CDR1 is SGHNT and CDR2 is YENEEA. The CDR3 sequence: CASSFGGGNTEAFF. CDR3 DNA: TGTGCCAGCAGCTTCGGGGGGGGGAACACTGAAGCTTTCTTT.

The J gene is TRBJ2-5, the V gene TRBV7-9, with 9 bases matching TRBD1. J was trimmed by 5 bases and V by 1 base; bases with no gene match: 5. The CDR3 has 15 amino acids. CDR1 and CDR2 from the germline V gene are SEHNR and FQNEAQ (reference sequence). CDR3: CASSLDTGGGETQYF. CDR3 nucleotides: TGTGCCAGCAGCTTAGATACAGGGGGCGGGGAGACCCAGTACTTC.

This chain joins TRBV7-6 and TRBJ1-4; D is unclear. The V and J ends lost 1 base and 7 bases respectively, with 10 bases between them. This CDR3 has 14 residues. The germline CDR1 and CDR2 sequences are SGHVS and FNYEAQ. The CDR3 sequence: CASSLETGGEKLFF. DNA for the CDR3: TGTGCCAGCAGCTTAGAAACCGGAGGTGAAAAACTGTTTTTT.

The DNA for the CDR3 is TGTGCCAGCAGGGTTGGCCGGGATGGGAACACCGGGGAGCTGTTTTTT. It is translated as CASRVGRDGNTGELFF. The rearrangement joins TRBV2 to TRBJ2-2; D may be TRBD2 (5 bases). This CDR3 contains 16 residues. The germline gives CDR1 SNHLY, CDR2 FYNNEI. Trimming took 6 bases from V and 1 from J, leaving 15 bases between them.

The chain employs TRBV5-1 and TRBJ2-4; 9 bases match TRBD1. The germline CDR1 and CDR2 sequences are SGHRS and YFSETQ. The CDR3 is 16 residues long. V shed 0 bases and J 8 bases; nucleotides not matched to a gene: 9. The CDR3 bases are TGCGCCAGCAGCTTGGATGGACAGGGGCGAGGGGACATTCAGTACTTC. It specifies CASSLDGQGRGDIQYF.

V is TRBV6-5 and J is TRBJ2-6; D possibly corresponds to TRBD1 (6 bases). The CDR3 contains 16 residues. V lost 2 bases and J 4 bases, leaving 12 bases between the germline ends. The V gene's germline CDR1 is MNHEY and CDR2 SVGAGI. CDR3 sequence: CASSYTGLQGANVLTF. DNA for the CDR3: TGTGCCAGCAGTTACACAGGGCTGCAAGGGGCCAACGTCCTGACTTTC.

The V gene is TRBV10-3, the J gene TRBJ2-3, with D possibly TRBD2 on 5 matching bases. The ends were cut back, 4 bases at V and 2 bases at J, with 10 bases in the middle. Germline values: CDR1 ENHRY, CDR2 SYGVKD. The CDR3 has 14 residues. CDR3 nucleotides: TGTGCCATCAGTGGGACTGGTACCACAGATACGCAGTATTTT. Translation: CAISGTGTTDTQYF.

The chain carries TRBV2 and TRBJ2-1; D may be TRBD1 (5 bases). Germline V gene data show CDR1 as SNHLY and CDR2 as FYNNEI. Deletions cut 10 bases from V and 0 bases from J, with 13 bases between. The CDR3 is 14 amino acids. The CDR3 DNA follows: TGTGCCACCCGACAGTTGACCTCCTACAATGAGCAGTTCTTC. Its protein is CATRQLTSYNEQFF.